The 6 T cell receptor beta chains in this list originate from one sample, sequenced in a study of cytomegalovirus exposure and HLA in healthy donors. The PCR employed 60 Vbeta primers together with 13 Jbeta primers. Using immunoSEQ multiplex PCR, the repertoire was profiled, and TCRdb retains in-frame clones only, with some absent. The table lists 100,000 to 150,000 clones, with roughly 1.7% in the top ten. What was sequenced was PBMCs. These receptors were obtained from a man between 18 and 29 years old in good health and CMV-seronegative.

The chain combines TRBV6-6 with TRBJ2-7, with a possible D match to TRBD2 (6 bases). CDR1 MNHNY and CDR2 SVGAGI come from the germline V gene (reference sequence). The CDR3 consists of 15 residues. Trimming shortened V by 4 bases and J by 2 bases, and 15 bases separated the two germline ends. CDR3 sequence: CASSSARRGTYEQYF. CDR3 bases: TGTGCCAGCAGTTCCGCGAGGCGGGGTACCTACGAGCAGTACTTC.

V usage is TRBV11-1 and J usage is TRBJ1-4; the D is unclear. The germline V gene has CDR1 SGHAT and CDR2 FQDESV (reference sequence). The germline V and J ends were trimmed by 4 bases and 4 bases, with 7 bases remaining between them. This CDR3 contains 13 residues. CDR3 bases: TGTGCCAGCAGCTACGGGTATAATGAAAAACTGTTTTTT. It yields the protein CASSYGYNEKLFF.

This chain uses TRBV7-2 with TRBJ1-5; 8 bases are shared with TRBD1. The CDR3 contains 15 residues. Germline-derived CDR1 and CDR2 are SGHTA and FQGNSA. V lost 1 base and J lost 6; bases outside the gene matches: 5. CDR3 protein: CASSLGQGISQPQHF. The CDR3 coding sequence is TGTGCCAGCAGCTTAGGACAGGGGATCAGTCAGCCCCAGCATTTT.

V and J are TRBV6-4 and TRBJ2-3; TRBD2 agrees at 8 bases. J lost 6 bases, V lost 0 bases, and 8 bases had no gene match. Germline values: CDR1 MRHNA, CDR2 SNTAGT. The CDR3 totals 16 residues. The CDR3 spells CASSDSVAGPGDTQYF. The CDR3 DNA sequence: TGTGCCAGCAGTGACTCTGTAGCGGGGCCCGGGGATACGCAGTATTTT.

The chain joins TRBV6-6 to TRBJ1-4, with D hard to call. This CDR3 comprises 13 residues. CDR1 MNHNY and CDR2 SVGAGI come from the germline V gene (reference sequence). Deletions cut 0 bases from V and 7 bases from J, with 6 bases between. The CDR3 region is CASSYSTGEKLFF. CDR3 DNA: TGTGCCAGCAGTTACTCAACGGGTGAAAAACTGTTTTTT.

The CDR3 loop is CSSSGGTGGAWNEQFF. Written as DNA, the CDR3 is TGCAGCTCCTCGGGTGGGACAGGGGGCGCCTGGAATGAGCAGTTCTTC. This rearrangement joins TRBV29-1 to TRBJ2-1; TRBD1 matches at 12 bases. The CDR3 runs 16 residues. With V trimmed by 8 bases and J by 7 bases, 15 bases remained unmatched. Germline V CDR1 and CDR2: SQVTM, ANQGSEA.